This T cell receptor (beta chain) was recovered during a study of T cells in Graves' hyperthyroidism and ophthalmopathy. Study-level information: Upon initial diagnosis and before any treatment, peripheral blood was collected.

Study-level results: The authors' 13 V-J model separated ophthalmopathy from stable hyperthyroidism.

TCR beta CDR3 regions were amplified from RNA transcripts. Researchers ran a first-round RT-PCR on the TCR CDR3 using the HTBI primer set. Using its own MiXCR run on the multiplex PCR reads, TCRdb lists one record per CDR3 protein. This sample yields 450,000 to 650,000 distinct CDR3 sequences, of which 12% to 15% are seen a single time; around 7% belongs to the top ten. Comment on this clonotype: The antigen is undetermined.

Germline values: CDR1 SEHNR, CDR2 FQNEAQ (reference sequence). Trimming stripped 0 bases from V and 2 bases from J, with 13 bases between. The CDR3 loop spans 16 amino acids. V is TRBV7-9 and J is TRBJ2-5, with D perhaps given as TRBD1 or TRBD2 (6 bases each). Sequenced: blood. The sequence derives from a woman aged 18-35 years with Graves' ophthalmopathy. This CDR3 is CASSLAAGHQQETQYF. CDR3 DNA sequence: TGTGCCAGCAGCTTAGCGGCGGGACACCAGCAAGAGACCCAGTACTTC.